A single sample gave rise to the 27 T cell receptor beta chains below, sequenced in a study of identifying expanded T cells in peripheral blood. Clones were sequenced by immunoSEQ multiplex PCR, and TCRdb holds only the in-frame ones, with some missing. This sample has 85,000 to 95,000 clones, with about 88% found just once. The sample taken for sequencing was blood. Receptors originate from a person aged 18 to 70 in good health.

This clone occurred once. CDR3 sequence: CASSLGGIANTGELFF. In nucleotides, the CDR3 is TGCGCCAGCAGCTTAGGGGGCATCGCGAACACCGGGGAGCTGTTTTTT. The chain uses TRBV4-1 and TRBJ2-2; 7 nucleotides match TRBD1. Looked up from germline, CDR1 is MGHRA and CDR2 is YSYEKL. The V segment lost 5 bases and the J segment 0 bases; nucleotides outside the gene matches: 6. CDR3 size: 16 residues.

The chain is built from TRBV4-2 and TRBJ2-7; D is unclear. Per germline, CDR1 LGHNA and CDR2 YNFKEQ. V lost 0 bases and J lost 2, with 11 bases in between. CDR3 length equals 15 residues. The CDR3 is CASSQDFGEPYEQYF. The DNA of the CDR3 is TGTGCCAGCAGCCAAGATTTCGGCGAGCCCTACGAGCAGTACTTC.

The rearrangement joins TRBV28 to TRBJ1-5, with D possibly being TRBD1 (6 bases). The CDR3 is made up of 17 amino acids. The V gene lost 4 bases and the J gene lost 6 bases, with 22 bases spanning the gap. Looked up from germline, CDR1 is MDHEN and CDR2 is SYDVKM. The CDR3 region is CASSSPGEGGMSQPQHF. In DNA form, the CDR3 reads TGTGCCAGCAGTTCTCCTGGGGAGGGGGGAATGAGTCAGCCCCAGCATTTT. Drawing the rest from reference TRBV28 and TRBJ1-5, the complete variable domain is DVKVTQSSRYLVKRTGEKVFLECVQDMDHENMFWYRQDPGLGLRLIYFSYDVKMKEKGDIPEGYSVSREKKERFSLILESASTNQTSMYLCASSSPGEGGMSQPQHFGDGTRLSIL.

V and J are TRBV6-5 and TRBJ2-3; D unresolved. This CDR3 is 14 amino acids long. The V gene's germline CDR1 is MNHEY and CDR2 SVGAGI. Trimming shortened V by 5 bases and J by 0 bases, and 9 bases separated the two germline ends. CDR3 sequence (DNA): TGTGCCAGCAGTCTCCTACAGAGCACAGATACGCAGTATTTT. Translation: CASSLLQSTDTQYF.

This CDR3 reads CATSRGYDRGYTEAFF. As DNA, the CDR3 is TGTGCCACCAGCAGAGGCTATGACAGGGGTTACACTGAAGCTTTCTTT. The chain uses TRBV15 and TRBJ1-1; 8 positions match TRBD1. The CDR3 covers 16 residues. Per germline, CDR1 LNHNV and CDR2 YYDKDF (reference sequence). With V trimmed by 1 base and J by 3 bases, 7 bases remained unmatched.

This chain links TRBV7-2 with TRBJ2-3, with D perhaps TRBD2 (6 bases). V shed 5 bases and J shed 6 bases, with 15 bases lying between them. This CDR3 has 14 amino acids. CDR1 and CDR2 (germline): SGHTA, FQGNSA. CDR3 bases: TGTGCCAGCAGCCCGGGGGTACTGGGGGATACGCAGTATTTT. Protein: CASSPGVLGDTQYF.

The rearrangement links TRBV18 to TRBJ1-1, with 10 bases that match TRBD1. V trimming: 6 bases; J trimming: 5 bases; junction bases outside the gene matches: 6. The CDR3 runs 14 residues. The germline gives CDR1 KGHSH, CDR2 LQKENI. As DNA, the CDR3 is TGTGCCAGCTCGGGGAGGACAGGGGGGACTGAAGCTTTCTTT. Its translation: CASSGRTGGTEAFF.

In this sample, this clone turned up once. The chain links TRBV28 to TRBJ2-4; TRBD1 matches at 7 bases. Trimming removed 7 bases from V and 6 bases from J; junction bases left unmatched: 9. Germline V gene data show CDR1 as MDHEN and CDR2 as SYDVKM. This CDR3 contains 14 residues. In DNA, the CDR3 is TGTGCCAGCACCAGGGACAGAATACTAAACATTCAGTACTTC. Its translation is CASTRDRILNIQYF.

This clone occurred once. This chain connects TRBV29-1 to TRBJ2-4, with 10 nucleotides matching TRBD1. With V trimmed by 6 bases and J by 5 bases, 4 bases remained unmatched. The germline V gene encodes CDR1 SQVTM and CDR2 ANQGSEA. This CDR3 comprises 13 residues. CDR3 bases: TGCAGCGTGTGGACAGGGGGAGAAAACATTCAGTACTTC. Translation gives CSVWTGGENIQYF.

The chain has TRBV30 and TRBJ1-5; D might be TRBD1 (6 bases). The CDR3 has 18 amino acids. The germline CDR1 and CDR2 sequences are GTSNPN and SVGIG (reference sequence). The ends were cut back, 0 bases at V and 0 bases at J, with 18 bases in the middle. This chain's CDR3 is CAWSVRQGREYSNQPQHF. CDR3 bases: TGTGCCTGGAGTGTCCGGCAGGGGCGTGAATATAGCAATCAGCCCCAGCATTTT. The whole variable domain, filled in from reference TRBV30 and TRBJ1-5, reads SQTIHQWPATLVQPVGSPLSLECTVEGTSNPNLYWYRQAAGRGLQLLFYSVGIGQISSEVPQNLSASRPQDRQFILSSKKLLLSDSGFYLCAWSVRQGREYSNQPQHFGDGTRLSIL.

Only one count was recorded for this clone. This chain links TRBV7-2 with TRBJ1-2; D gene uncertain. The CDR3 is 13 residues long. Trimming pared 5 bases from V and 4 bases from J, leaving 11 bases between. CDR1 is SGHTA and CDR2 is FQGNSA in the germline V gene. CDR3 protein: CASSPPGSYGYTF. The DNA of the CDR3 is TGTGCCAGCAGCCCACCGGGGAGCTATGGCTACACCTTC.

The chain links TRBV7-7 to TRBJ2-3, with 12 positions matching TRBD2. The CDR3 sequence is 18 residues long. J lost 2 bases, V lost 5 bases, and 11 bases had no gene match. CDR1 is SSHAT, CDR2 FNYEAQ, per germline (reference sequence). CDR3 DNA sequence: TGTGCCAGCAGCGCTAGCGGGAGGGCCCTTCCGTACACAGATACGCAGTATTTT. It yields the protein CASSASGRALPYTDTQYF.

The CDR3 DNA reads TGTGCCAGTAGTATAGAACCAGGGGTAGGCTACGAGCAGTACTTC. Its protein is CASSIEPGVGYEQYF. The rearrangement uses TRBV19 and TRBJ2-7, with a weak D call TRBD1 (6 bases). Germline assignment: CDR1 LNHDA and CDR2 SQIVND (reference sequence). The CDR3 extends over 15 amino acids. With 0 bases removed from V and 3 bases from J, the gap between germline ends came to 12 bases.

This chain uses TRBV28 with TRBJ1-5; 9 nucleotides align to TRBD1. The CDR3 consists of 17 residues. The V segment lost 5 bases and the J segment 2 bases; nucleotides outside the gene matches: 10. CDR1 MDHEN and CDR2 SYDVKM come from the germline V gene. CDR3 residues: CASSVPGQGWRNQPQHF. DNA of the CDR3: TGTGCCAGCAGTGTGCCGGGACAGGGCTGGCGCAATCAGCCCCAGCATTTT.

The count of this clone is one. The DNA of the CDR3 is TGTGCCAGCACCCTGTGGCTAGCGGGGGGACTAAGTACGCAGTATTTT. Translated, it gives CASTLWLAGGLSTQYF. This chain connects TRBV5-4 to TRBJ2-3, with 11 bases identical to TRBD2. Per germline, CDR1 SGHNT and CDR2 YYREEE (reference sequence). After removal of 6 bases from V and 8 bases from J, the junction contained 14 bases not matched to a gene. This CDR3 is 16 amino acids long.

This chain uses TRBV15 with TRBJ2-2, with D unclear. Trimming cost V 0 bases and J 6 bases, with 11 bases left between them. The CDR3 sequence is 15 residues long. Germline V gene sequence: CDR1 LNHNV, CDR2 YYDKDF (reference sequence). CDR3 residues: CATSRESSLPGELFF. The DNA for the CDR3 is TGTGCCACCAGCAGAGAATCTAGTCTGCCCGGGGAGCTGTTTTTT.

The chain recombines TRBV7-2 with TRBJ2-7; D could derive from TRBD1 or TRBD2 (5 bases each). Germline V gene lookup returns CDR1 SGHTA and CDR2 FQGNSA. The CDR3 runs to 17 residues. V lost 2 bases, J lost 0 bases, and 17 bases lay in between. The CDR3 coding sequence is TGTGCCAGCAGCTTAAGTGCAGGGCGGAGGAGCTCCTACGAGCAGTACTTC. It codes for CASSLSAGRRSSYEQYF. The full variable domain, in which reference TRBV7-2 and TRBJ2-7 provide the parts outside the CDR3, is GAGVSQSPSNKVTEKGKDVELRCDPISGHTALYWYRQSLGQGLEFLIYFQGNSAPDKSGLPSDRFSAERTGGSVSTLTIQRTQQEDSAVYLCASSLSAGRRSSYEQYFGPGTRLTVT.

A few counts support this clone. V is TRBV10-3 and J is TRBJ2-1; no reliable D call. This CDR3 contains 14 residues. The V gene's germline CDR1 is ENHRY and CDR2 SYGVKD. V was cut by 4 bases and J by 4 bases, with 11 bases left in between. CDR3 DNA sequence: TGTGCCATCAGTGGTCTGACGGATTACAATGAGCAGTTCTTC. Its protein product is CAISGLTDYNEQFF.

The chain recombines TRBV5-1 with TRBJ2-1; TRBD2 might be the D (7 bases). The germline gives CDR1 SGHRS, CDR2 YFSETQ. The CDR3 is 15 residues long. V dropped 0 bases and J dropped 9 bases, with 16 bases sitting between them. In nucleotides, the CDR3 is TGCGCCAGCAGCTTGGCCCTCGCGGGGGCGGGTGAGCAGTTCTTC. The encoded protein is CASSLALAGAGEQFF. Based on the CDR3 plus reference TRBV5-1 and TRBJ2-1, the full variable domain is KAGVTQTPRYLIKTRGQQVTLSCSPISGHRSVSWYQQTPGQGLQFLFEYFSETQRNKGNFPGRFSGRQFSNSRSEMNVSTLELGDSALYLCASSLALAGAGEQFFGPGTRLTVL.

The chain recombines TRBV18 with TRBJ2-7; D is unclear. The V and J ends lost 0 bases and 0 bases respectively, with 3 bases between them. The germline gives CDR1 KGHSH, CDR2 LQKENI. The CDR3 is 13 amino acids. For the CDR3, the DNA is TGTGCCAGCTCACCACCGGCCTCCTACGAGCAGTACTTC. This sequence encodes CASSPPASYEQYF.

The CDR3: CASSRREAGGLFSNQPQHF. The DNA of the CDR3 is TGTGCCAGCAGCAGGAGGGAGGCAGGGGGTCTGTTTAGCAATCAGCCCCAGCATTTT. V is TRBV21-1 and J is TRBJ1-5; the table calls TRBD1, which could not be checked here. TRBV21-1 counts as a pseudogene. This CDR3 has 19 amino acids.

The V gene is TRBV7-6, the J gene TRBJ2-7; 8 bases map to TRBD1. With 1 base clipped from V and 5 bases from J, the junction kept 4 bases outside the gene matches. The CDR3 is made up of 14 amino acids. Germline V gene lookup returns CDR1 SGHVS and CDR2 FNYEAQ. The DNA for the CDR3 is TGTGCCAGCAGCTTAGGACAGGGGCTTGACGAGCAGTACTTC. Protein sequence: CASSLGQGLDEQYF.

The chain couples TRBV28 to TRBJ2-5; 7 bases agree with TRBD1. The CDR3 runs 9 residues. Germline assignment: CDR1 MDHEN and CDR2 SYDVKM. V lost 11 bases and J lost 7; bases outside the gene matches: 1. The DNA of the CDR3 is TGTGCCGCAGGGGGGACCCAGTACTTC. As protein: CAAGGTQYF.

The V call is TRBV6-1, the J call TRBJ1-1; a weak D match, TRBD1 (5 bases). There are 11 residues in the CDR3. V shed 2 bases and J shed 10 bases, with 8 bases lying between them. Looked up from germline, CDR1 is MNHNS and CDR2 is SASEGT. The CDR3 sequence is CASSELGGAFF. The CDR3 DNA reads TGTGCCAGCAGTGAACTGGGGGGAGCTTTCTTT.

The chain is built from TRBV30 and TRBJ1-1; TRBD1 agrees at 7 bases. Germline CDR1 and CDR2: GTSNPN and SVGIG (reference sequence). Trimming took 4 bases from V and 0 from J; bases not matched to a gene: 8. The length of the CDR3 is 15 residues. This chain's CDR3 is CAWIAQGQLNTEAFF. CDR3 nucleotide sequence: TGTGCCTGGATCGCCCAGGGACAGCTGAACACTGAAGCTTTCTTT.

The chain recombines TRBV6-6 with TRBJ2-7; tentatively, D is TRBD1 (6 bases). With 5 bases removed from V and 3 bases from J, the gap between germline ends came to 14 bases. Germline assignment: CDR1 MNHNY and CDR2 SVGAGI (reference sequence). The CDR3 runs to 14 residues. In DNA form, the CDR3 reads TGTGCCAGCAGTCGGGCCACACAGGGCTACGAGCAGTACTTC. Its protein product is CASSRATQGYEQYF.

The rearrangement uses TRBV27 and TRBJ2-7, with 13 bases matching TRBD2. CDR1 and CDR2 (germline): MNHEY, SMNVEV (reference sequence). V dropped 5 bases and J dropped 6; count of bases not matched to a gene: 4. This CDR3 comprises 14 residues. In DNA, the CDR3 is TGTGCCAGCAGTGGACTAGCGGGAGTTAGCGAGCAGTACTTC. Amino acids: CASSGLAGVSEQYF.